The 3 T cell receptor beta chains below come from one sample, sequenced in a study of blood T cell repertoires in COVID-19. Some clones are missing from TCRdb's copy, which holds only in-frame ones; the method was immunoSEQ multiplex PCR. Among hundreds of thousands of clones, roughly 86% were seen once, and the ten largest hold about 1.5%. Sequenced material: PBMCs or T cells enriched from blood (not recorded which). These receptors all come from a woman aged 45-59 years who had recovered from COVID-19.

The chain links TRBV10-3 to TRBJ1-2; a possible D gene is TRBD1 (6 bases). Germline lookup yields CDR1 ENHRY and CDR2 SYGVKD. The V gene lost 1 base and the J gene lost 2 bases, with 11 bases spanning the gap. The CDR3 covers 15 residues. The CDR3 protein is CAISEFVRGNYGYTF. CDR3 coding DNA: TGTGCCATCAGTGAGTTTGTCAGGGGAAACTATGGCTACACCTTC.

The V and J genes are TRBV19 and TRBJ1-5; perhaps TRBD1 as D (5 bases). This CDR3 spans 17 amino acids. Trimming cost V 2 bases and J 7 bases, with 21 bases left between them. Germline lookup yields CDR1 LNHDA and CDR2 SQIVND (reference sequence). The CDR3 coding sequence is TGTGCCAGTAGTATAAGGGGCAGCACGTCTCAAGGGCAGCCCCAGCATTTT. Translation gives CASSIRGSTSQGQPQHF.

The chain employs TRBV2 and TRBJ2-1, with TRBD2 as a possible D gene (5 bases). CDR3 length: 12 amino acids. The germline V gene encodes CDR1 SNHLY and CDR2 FYNNEI. The V end was cut by 6 bases, the J end by 5 bases, with 8 bases between. For the CDR3, the DNA is TGTGCCAGCAGCGGCGGGCACAATGAGCAGTTCTTC. Amino acids: CASSGGHNEQFF.